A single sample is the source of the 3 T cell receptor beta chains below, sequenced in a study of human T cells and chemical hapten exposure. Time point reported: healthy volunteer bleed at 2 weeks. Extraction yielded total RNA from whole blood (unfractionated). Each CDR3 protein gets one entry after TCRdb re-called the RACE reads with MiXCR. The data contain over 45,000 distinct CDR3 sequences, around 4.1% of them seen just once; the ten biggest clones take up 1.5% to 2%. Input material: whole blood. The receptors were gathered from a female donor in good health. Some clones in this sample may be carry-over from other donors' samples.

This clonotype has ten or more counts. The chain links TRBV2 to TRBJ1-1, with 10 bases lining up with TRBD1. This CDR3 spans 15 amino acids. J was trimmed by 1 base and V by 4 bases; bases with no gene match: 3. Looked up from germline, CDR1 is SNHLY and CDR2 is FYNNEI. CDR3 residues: CASSGTGGANTEAFF. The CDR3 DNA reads TGTGCCAGCAGTGGGACAGGGGGGGCGAACACTGAAGCTTTCTTT. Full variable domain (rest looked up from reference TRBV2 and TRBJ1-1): EPEVTQTPSHQVTQMGQEVILRCVPISNHLYFYWYRQILGQKVEFLVSFYNNEISEKSEIFDDQFSVERPDGSNFTLKIRSTKLEDSAMYFCASSGTGGANTEAFFGQGTRLTVV.

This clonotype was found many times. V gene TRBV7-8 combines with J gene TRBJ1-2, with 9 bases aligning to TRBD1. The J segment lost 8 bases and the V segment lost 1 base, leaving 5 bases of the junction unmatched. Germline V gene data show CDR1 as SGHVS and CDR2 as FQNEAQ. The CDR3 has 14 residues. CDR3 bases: TGTGCCAGCAGCTTAGGGACAGGGGCCGCGGGCTACACCTTC. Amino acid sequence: CASSLGTGAAGYTF.

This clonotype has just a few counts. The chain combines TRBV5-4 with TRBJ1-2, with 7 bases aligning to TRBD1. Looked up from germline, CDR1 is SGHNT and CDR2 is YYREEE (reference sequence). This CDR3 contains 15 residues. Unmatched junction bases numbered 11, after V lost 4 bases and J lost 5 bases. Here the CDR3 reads CASSPDRVGGYGYTF. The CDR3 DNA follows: TGTGCCAGCAGCCCCGACAGGGTTGGGGGATATGGCTACACCTTC.